This note documents a single T cell receptor beta chain sequence. The entry originates in a study of patients and donors after allogeneic stem cell transplantation. V lost 5 bases and J 6 bases, leaving 13 bases between the germline ends. Germline V CDR1 and CDR2: SEHNR, FQNEAQ (reference sequence). The CDR3 is 13 amino acids. TCRdb independently ran MiXCR on the RT-PCR reads; one entry per CDR3 protein. The sample includes approximately 200,000 distinct CDR3 sequences, 35% to 45% seen only once; the top ten take more than 9%. This TCR derives from a human donor who was either an allogeneic HSCT recipient or a stem cell or donor lymphocyte infusion donor (not recorded which). It is not recorded whose cells these are; they may come from a transplant donor. Sequencing was performed on blood, either unsorted or a sorted T cell fraction (not recorded which). V usage is TRBV7-9 and J usage is TRBJ1-1, with a tentative D call TRBD1 (5 bases). This chain's CDR3 is CASSPWDLPEAFF. In nucleotides, the CDR3 is TGTGCCAGCAGCCCGTGGGACCTCCCTGAAGCTTTCTTT.